This TCR beta chain was sequenced during a study of shared clonotypes between healthy human individuals. General observations from the study: The genetic and exposure-history diversity represented was limited by few donors.

Method: immunoSEQ multiplex PCR; TCRdb's copy keeps in-frame clones and lacks some. Among about 1.5 million clones listed, 95% to 99% were seen once. Germline CDR1 SEHNR, CDR2 FQNEAQ (reference sequence). The CDR3 is made up of 15 amino acids. Trimming removed 2 bases from V and 5 bases from J, with 16 bases in between. As to this clone: The target antigen is unknown.

Sequencing was performed on naive CD4+ T cells sorted from blood. Documented subset: CD45RA+ positively selected. The sequence came from a man in his thirties or forties in good health. This chain uses TRBV7-9 with TRBJ2-7; tentative D call: TRBD1 (6 bases). The CDR3 DNA reads as TGTGCCAGCAGCTTAAGGCAGGGGACCTTTAACGAGCAGTACTTC. This sequence encodes CASSLRQGTFNEQYF. Full variable domain (outside the CDR3, taken from reference TRBV7-9 and TRBJ2-7): DTGVSQNPRHKITKRGQNVTFRCDPISEHNRLYWYRQTLGQGPEFLTYFQNEAQLEKSRLLSDRFSAERPKGSFSTLEIQRTEQGDSAMYLCASSLRQGTFNEQYFGPGTRLTVT.